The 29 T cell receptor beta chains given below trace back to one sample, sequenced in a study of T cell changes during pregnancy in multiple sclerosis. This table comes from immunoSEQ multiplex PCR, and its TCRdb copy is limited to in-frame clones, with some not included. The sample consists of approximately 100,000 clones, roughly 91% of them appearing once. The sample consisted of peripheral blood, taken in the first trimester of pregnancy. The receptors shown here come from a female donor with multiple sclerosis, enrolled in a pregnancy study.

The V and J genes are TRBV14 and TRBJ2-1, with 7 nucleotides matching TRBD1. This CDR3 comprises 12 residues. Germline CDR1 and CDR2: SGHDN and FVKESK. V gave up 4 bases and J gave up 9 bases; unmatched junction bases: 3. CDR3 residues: CASSPSGGEQFF. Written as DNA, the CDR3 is TGTGCCAGCAGCCCGTCAGGGGGTGAGCAGTTCTTC. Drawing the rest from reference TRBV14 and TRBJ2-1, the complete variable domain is EAGVTQFPSHSVIEKGQTVTLRCDPISGHDNLYWYRRVMGKEIKFLLHFVKESKQDESGMPNNRFLAERTGGTYSTLKVQPAELEDSGVYFCASSPSGGEQFFGPGTRLTVL.

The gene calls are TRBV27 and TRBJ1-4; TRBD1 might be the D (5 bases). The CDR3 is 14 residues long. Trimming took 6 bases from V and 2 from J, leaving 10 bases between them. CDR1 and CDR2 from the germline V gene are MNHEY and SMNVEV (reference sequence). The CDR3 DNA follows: TGTGCCAGCAGAAGGGGTCTGACTAATGAAAAACTGTTTTTT. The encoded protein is CASRRGLTNEKLFF. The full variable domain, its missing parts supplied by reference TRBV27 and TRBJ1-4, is EAQVTQNPRYLITVTGKKLTVTCSQNMNHEYMSWYRQDPGLGLRQIYYSMNVEVTDKGDVPEGYKVSRKEKRNFPLILESPSPNQTSLYFCASRRGLTNEKLFFGSGTQLSVL.

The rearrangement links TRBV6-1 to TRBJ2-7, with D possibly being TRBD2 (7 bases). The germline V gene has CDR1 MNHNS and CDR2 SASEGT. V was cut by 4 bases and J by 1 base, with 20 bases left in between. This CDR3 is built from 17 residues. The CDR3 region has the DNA TGTGCCAGCAGTGTACAGGGAGGGGGGGGTCCATCCTACGAGCAGTACTTC. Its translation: CASSVQGGGGPSYEQYF.

The CDR3 loop reads CASSLDGLAGIPKETQYF. Written as DNA, the CDR3 is TGCGCCAGCAGCTTGGACGGGCTAGCGGGGATCCCCAAAGAGACCCAGTACTTC. The chain carries TRBV5-1 and TRBJ2-5, with 9 bases identical to TRBD2. The CDR3 is made up of 18 amino acids. The J segment lost 3 bases and the V segment lost 0 bases, leaving 12 bases of the junction unmatched. The V gene's germline CDR1 is SGHRS and CDR2 YFSETQ.

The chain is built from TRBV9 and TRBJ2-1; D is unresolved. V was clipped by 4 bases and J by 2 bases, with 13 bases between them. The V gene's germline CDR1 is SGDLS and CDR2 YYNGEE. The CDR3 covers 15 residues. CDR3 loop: CASSPNEVPYNEQFF. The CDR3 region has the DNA TGTGCCAGCAGCCCGAATGAGGTACCCTACAATGAGCAGTTCTTC. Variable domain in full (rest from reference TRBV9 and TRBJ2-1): DSGVTQTPKHLITATGQRVTLRCSPRSGDLSVYWYQQSLDQGLQFLIQYYNGEERAKGNILERFSAQQFPDLHSELNLSSLELGDSALYFCASSPNEVPYNEQFFGPGTRLTVL.

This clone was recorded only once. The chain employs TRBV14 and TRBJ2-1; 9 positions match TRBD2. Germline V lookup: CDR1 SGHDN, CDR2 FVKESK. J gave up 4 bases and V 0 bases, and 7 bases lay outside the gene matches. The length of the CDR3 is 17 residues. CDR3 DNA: TGTGCCAGCAGCCAAGAAGGCGCGGGGGGGCCTTACAATGAGCAGTTCTTC. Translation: CASSQEGAGGPYNEQFF.

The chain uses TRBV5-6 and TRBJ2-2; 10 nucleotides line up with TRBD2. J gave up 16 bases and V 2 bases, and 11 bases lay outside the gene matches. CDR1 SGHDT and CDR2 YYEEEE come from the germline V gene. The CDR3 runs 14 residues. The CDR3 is CASSFWVASGGRFF. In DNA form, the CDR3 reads TGTGCCAGCAGCTTTTGGGTGGCTAGCGGGGGAAGGTTTTTT.

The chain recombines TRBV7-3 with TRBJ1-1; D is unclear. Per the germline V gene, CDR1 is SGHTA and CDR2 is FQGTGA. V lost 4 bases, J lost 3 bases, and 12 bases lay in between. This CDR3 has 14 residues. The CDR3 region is CASSWGEGDTEAFF. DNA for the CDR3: TGTGCCAGCAGCTGGGGTGAGGGAGACACTGAAGCTTTCTTT.

DNA of the CDR3: TGTGCCAGCAGTCAGGGACAGGTGATAAGCTCCTACAATGAGCAGTTCTTC. Translated: CASSQGQVISSYNEQFF. This chain uses TRBV2 with TRBJ2-1; TRBD1 matches at 8 bases. Germline values: CDR1 SNHLY, CDR2 FYNNEI. The CDR3 length is 17 residues. V gave up 5 bases and J gave up 0 bases; unmatched junction bases: 9. Filled out from reference TRBV2 and TRBJ2-1, the complete variable domain reads EPEVTQTPSHQVTQMGQEVILRCVPISNHLYFYWYRQILGQKVEFLVSFYNNEISEKSEIFDDQFSVERPDGSNFTLKIRSTKLEDSAMYFCASSQGQVISSYNEQFFGPGTRLTVL.

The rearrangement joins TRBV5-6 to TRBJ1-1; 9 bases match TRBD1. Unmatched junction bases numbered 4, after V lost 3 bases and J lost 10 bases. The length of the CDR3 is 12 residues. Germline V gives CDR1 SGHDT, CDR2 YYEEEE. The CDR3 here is CASSWGQGPAFF. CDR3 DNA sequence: TGTGCCAGCAGCTGGGGACAGGGCCCAGCTTTCTTT.

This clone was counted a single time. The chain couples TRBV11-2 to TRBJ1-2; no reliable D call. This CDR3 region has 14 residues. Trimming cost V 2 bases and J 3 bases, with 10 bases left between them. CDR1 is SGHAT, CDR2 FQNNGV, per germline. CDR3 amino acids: CASSLNSGYYGYTF. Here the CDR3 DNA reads TGTGCCAGCAGCTTAAATTCGGGGTACTATGGCTACACCTTC.

CDR3 in DNA: TGTGCCAGCAGCGTTAGGGGCACCGAAGGGGAGCAGTACTTC. It specifies CASSVRGTEGEQYF. The V and J genes are TRBV9 and TRBJ2-7, with D possibly being TRBD1 (5 bases). The CDR3 has 14 amino acids. The germline CDR1 and CDR2 sequences are SGDLS and YYNGEE. Trimming cost V 2 bases and J 7 bases, with 16 bases left between them.

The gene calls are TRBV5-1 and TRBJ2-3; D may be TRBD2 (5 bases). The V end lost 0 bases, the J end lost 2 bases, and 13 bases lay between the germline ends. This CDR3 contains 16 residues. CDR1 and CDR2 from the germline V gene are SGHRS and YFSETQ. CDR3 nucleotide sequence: TGCGCCAGCAGCTTGGGGGTGGAAGACTACACAGATACGCAGTATTTT. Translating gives CASSLGVEDYTDTQYF.

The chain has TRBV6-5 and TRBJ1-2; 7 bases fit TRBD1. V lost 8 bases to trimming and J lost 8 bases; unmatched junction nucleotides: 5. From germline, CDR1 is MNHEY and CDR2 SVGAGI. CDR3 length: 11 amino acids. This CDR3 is CASGTGDGYTF. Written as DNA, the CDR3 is TGTGCCAGCGGAACAGGGGACGGCTACACCTTC.

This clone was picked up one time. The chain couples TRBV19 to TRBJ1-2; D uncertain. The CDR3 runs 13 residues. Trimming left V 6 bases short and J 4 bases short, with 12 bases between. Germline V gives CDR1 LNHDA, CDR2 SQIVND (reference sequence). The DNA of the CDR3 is TGTGCCAGTAGAGGACTGTTGATCTATGGCTACACCTTC. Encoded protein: CASRGLLIYGYTF.

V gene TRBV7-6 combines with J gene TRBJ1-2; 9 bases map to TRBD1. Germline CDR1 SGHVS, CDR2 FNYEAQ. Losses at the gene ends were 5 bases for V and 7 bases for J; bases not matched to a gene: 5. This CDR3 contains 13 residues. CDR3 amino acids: CASSPGQGFGYTF. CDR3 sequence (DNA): TGTGCCAGCAGCCCGGGACAGGGATTTGGCTACACCTTC.

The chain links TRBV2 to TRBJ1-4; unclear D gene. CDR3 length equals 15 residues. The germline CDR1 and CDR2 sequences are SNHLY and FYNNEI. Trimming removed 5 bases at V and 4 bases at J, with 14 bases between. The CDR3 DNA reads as TGTGCCAGCAGTCTGCGGGCGTTGGGTAATGAAAAACTGTTTTTT. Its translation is CASSLRALGNEKLFF.

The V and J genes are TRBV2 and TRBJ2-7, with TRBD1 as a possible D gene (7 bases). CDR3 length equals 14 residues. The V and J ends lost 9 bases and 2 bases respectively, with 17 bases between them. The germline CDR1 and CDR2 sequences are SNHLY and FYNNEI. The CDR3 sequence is CASFGQEGTYEQYF. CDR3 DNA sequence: TGTGCCAGTTTTGGACAGGAGGGGACCTACGAGCAGTACTTC.

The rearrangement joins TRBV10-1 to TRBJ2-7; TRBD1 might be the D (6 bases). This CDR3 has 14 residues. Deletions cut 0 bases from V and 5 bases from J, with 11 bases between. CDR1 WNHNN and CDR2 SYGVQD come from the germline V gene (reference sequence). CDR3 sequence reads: CASSESVQGHEQYF. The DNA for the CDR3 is TGCGCCAGCAGTGAGTCGGTACAGGGCCACGAGCAGTACTTC.

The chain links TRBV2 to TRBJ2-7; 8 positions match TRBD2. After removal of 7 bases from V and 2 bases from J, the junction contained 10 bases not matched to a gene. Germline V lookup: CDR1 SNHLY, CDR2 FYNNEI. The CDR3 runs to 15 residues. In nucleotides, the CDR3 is TGTGCCAGCACCGGAAGTGGCGGGGGGACCTACGAGCAGTACTTC. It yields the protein CASTGSGGGTYEQYF.

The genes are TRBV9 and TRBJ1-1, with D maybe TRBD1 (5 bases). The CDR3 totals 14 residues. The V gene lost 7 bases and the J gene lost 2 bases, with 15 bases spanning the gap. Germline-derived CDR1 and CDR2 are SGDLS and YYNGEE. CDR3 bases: TGTGCCAGCGGGGGGACGCAGGTTAACACTGAAGCTTTCTTT. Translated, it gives CASGGTQVNTEAFF.

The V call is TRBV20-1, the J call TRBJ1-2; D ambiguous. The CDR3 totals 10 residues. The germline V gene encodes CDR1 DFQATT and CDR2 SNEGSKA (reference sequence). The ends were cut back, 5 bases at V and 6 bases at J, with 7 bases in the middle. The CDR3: CSALEDGYTF. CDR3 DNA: TGCAGTGCTCTTGAGGATGGCTACACCTTC.

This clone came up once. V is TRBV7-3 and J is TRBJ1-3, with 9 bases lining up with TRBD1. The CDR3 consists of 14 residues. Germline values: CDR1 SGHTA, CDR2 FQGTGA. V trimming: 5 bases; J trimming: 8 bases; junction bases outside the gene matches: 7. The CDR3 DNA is TGTGCCAGCAGCCCTCCGGGACAGGGTGACACCATATATTTT. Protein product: CASSPPGQGDTIYF.

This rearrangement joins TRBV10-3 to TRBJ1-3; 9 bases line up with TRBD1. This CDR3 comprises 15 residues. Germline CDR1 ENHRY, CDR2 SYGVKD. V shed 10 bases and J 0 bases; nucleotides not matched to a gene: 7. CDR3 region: CATKPGQGSGNTIYF. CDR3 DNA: TGTGCCACTAAGCCGGGACAGGGCTCTGGAAACACCATATATTTT.

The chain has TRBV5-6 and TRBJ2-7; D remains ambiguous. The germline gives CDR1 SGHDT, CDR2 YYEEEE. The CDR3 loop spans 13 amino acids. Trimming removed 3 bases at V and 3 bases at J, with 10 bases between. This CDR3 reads CASSWATNYEQYF. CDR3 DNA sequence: TGTGCCAGCAGCTGGGCCACAAACTACGAGCAGTACTTC.

CDR3 in amino acids: CASSEDTTVYEQYF. For the CDR3, the DNA is TGTGCCAGCAGTGAAGACACGACAGTTTACGAGCAGTACTTC. V usage is TRBV6-1 and J usage is TRBJ2-7; tentative D call: TRBD1 (5 bases). Trimming left V 1 base short and J 4 bases short, with 11 bases between. Looked up from germline, CDR1 is MNHNS and CDR2 is SASEGT. The CDR3 loop spans 14 amino acids.

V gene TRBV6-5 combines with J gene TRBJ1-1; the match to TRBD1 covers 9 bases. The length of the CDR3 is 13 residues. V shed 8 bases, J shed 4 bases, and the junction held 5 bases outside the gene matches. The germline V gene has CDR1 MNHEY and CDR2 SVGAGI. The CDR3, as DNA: TGTGCCAGCGGCGGACAGGGGAGCACTGAAGCTTTCTTT. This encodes CASGGQGSTEAFF.

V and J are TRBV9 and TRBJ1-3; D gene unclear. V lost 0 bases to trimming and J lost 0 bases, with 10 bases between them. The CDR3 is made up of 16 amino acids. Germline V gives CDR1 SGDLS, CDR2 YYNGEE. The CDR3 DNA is TGTGCCAGCAGCGTAGATGTACACAGCTCTGGAAACACCATATATTTT. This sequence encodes CASSVDVHSSGNTIYF.

The CDR3 here is CASSWGDSQETQYF. In DNA form, the CDR3 reads TGTGCCAGCAGCTGGGGGGACAGCCAAGAGACCCAGTACTTC. The chain employs TRBV5-6 and TRBJ2-5, with D possibly being TRBD1 (7 bases). Germline V gene lookup returns CDR1 SGHDT and CDR2 YYEEEE. The CDR3 contains 14 residues. The ends were cut back, 3 bases at V and 1 base at J, with 10 bases in the middle.